A selection of T cell receptor beta chains follows, all from one sample in a study of naive and memory T cell subsets. TCRdb independently ran MiXCR on the UMI-ligation and nested PCR reads; one entry per CDR3 protein. This table holds roughly 17,000 distinct CDR3 sequences, roughly 10% found once. Sample: central memory CD8+ T cells from blood. The source of these receptors is a human donor in good health. The CDR3 runs from the conserved cysteine through the conserved F or W. The order of the fields is CDR3 DNA, CDR3 protein, clone size, J gene, V gene, D gene. D genes are given only for firm matches. Clone size is shown for a subset of rows, as once, few, many or a class of expanded clone.

CDR3nt: TGTGCCAGCATCCAACACCCGGCTGGCTACACCTTC
CDR3aa: CASIQHPAGYTF
abundance: many
j_gene: TRBJ1-2
v_gene: TRBV28
d_gene: -

CDR3nt: TGTGCCAGCAGTGAAATAGAGGGACTAGCGGGTCCTCGTGAGCAGTTCTTC
CDR3aa: CASSEIEGLAGPREQFF
abundance: -
j_gene: TRBJ2-1
v_gene: TRBV2
d_gene: TRBD2

CDR3nt: TGTGCCAGTAGTTCCCACCCGGGACTAGCAAATGAGCAGTTCTTC
CDR3aa: CASSSHPGLANEQFF
abundance: many
j_gene: TRBJ2-1
v_gene: TRBV19
d_gene: TRBD2

CDR3nt: TGTGCCAGCAGCCCATTAGCGGGAGGGCCGGGAAATGAGCAGTTCTTC
CDR3aa: CASSPLAGGPGNEQFF
abundance: few
j_gene: TRBJ2-1
v_gene: TRBV7-9
d_gene: TRBD2

CDR3nt: TGTGCCAGCGGACCAGCGGGGGGGTCCCAAGAGACCCAGTACTTC
CDR3aa: CASGPAGGSQETQYF
abundance: many
j_gene: TRBJ2-5
v_gene: TRBV6-5
d_gene: TRBD2

CDR3nt: TGTGCCAGCAGCCTGGGGACAGGGAGGGGGACTGAAGCTTTCTTT
CDR3aa: CASSLGTGRGTEAFF
abundance: -
j_gene: TRBJ1-1
v_gene: TRBV7-2
d_gene: TRBD1

CDR3nt: TGTGCCAGCAGCGGAGAGGACAGGTGGAGGGCCCAGTACTTC
CDR3aa: CASSGEDRWRAQYF
abundance: few
j_gene: TRBJ2-5
v_gene: TRBV7-9
d_gene: -

CDR3nt: TGTGCCATCAGCTCGACAGGGTACGAGCAGTACTTC
CDR3aa: CAISSTGYEQYF
abundance: -
j_gene: TRBJ2-7
v_gene: TRBV10-3
d_gene: TRBD1

CDR3nt: TGCGCCAGCAGCCATGCGGACAGGGATTCTGAAAAACTGTTTTTT
CDR3aa: CASSHADRDSEKLFF
abundance: -
j_gene: TRBJ1-4
v_gene: TRBV23-1
d_gene: TRBD1

CDR3nt: TGTGCCAGTAGTATGATACCCAGCGGGGAGCTGTTTTTT
CDR3aa: CASSMIPSGELFF
abundance: many
j_gene: TRBJ2-2
v_gene: TRBV19
d_gene: -

CDR3nt: TGTGCCAGCAGTGCCCGGGACACCGGGGAGCTGTTTTTT
CDR3aa: CASSARDTGELFF
abundance: medium-sized
j_gene: TRBJ2-2
v_gene: TRBV25-1
d_gene: -

CDR3nt: TGCGCCAGCAGCCTTAACCTCAACAGGGAGGTGACACCCCTCCACTTT
CDR3aa: CASSLNLNREVTPLHF
abundance: many
j_gene: TRBJ1-6
v_gene: TRBV4-3
d_gene: -

CDR3nt: TGTGCCAGCAGCCAATACCTCTCTAGCACAGATACGCAGTATTTT
CDR3aa: CASSQYLSSTDTQYF
abundance: many
j_gene: TRBJ2-3
v_gene: TRBV14
d_gene: -

CDR3nt: TGTGCCAGCAGCTTACCAACTACCCAAAACAGGGGTCAAGAGACCCAGTACTTC
CDR3aa: CASSLPTTQNRGQETQYF
abundance: few
j_gene: TRBJ2-5
v_gene: TRBV11-2
d_gene: TRBD1

CDR3nt: TGTGCCAGCAGCTTCCTACCAGCCCCAGATAGGACTGAAGCTTTCTTT
CDR3aa: CASSFLPAPDRTEAFF
abundance: few
j_gene: TRBJ1-1
v_gene: TRBV7-9
d_gene: -

CDR3nt: TGTGCCAGCAGCTTAGCGATCCAGGTCGCTAATGAAAAACTGTTTTTT
CDR3aa: CASSLAIQVANEKLFF
abundance: many
j_gene: TRBJ1-4
v_gene: TRBV7-9
d_gene: -

CDR3nt: TGTGCCAGCAGTTACCGGACAGGGGGCGTTAAATCTGAAAAACTGTTTTTT
CDR3aa: CASSYRTGGVKSEKLFF
abundance: -
j_gene: TRBJ1-4
v_gene: TRBV2
d_gene: TRBD1

CDR3nt: TGTGCCAGCAGCTTGGACGGTTCCTACGAGCAGTACTTC
CDR3aa: CASSLDGSYEQYF
abundance: -
j_gene: TRBJ2-7
v_gene: TRBV7-8
d_gene: -

CDR3nt: TGTGCCAGCAGACAGGGGCCCGGCTCCTATAATTCACCCCTCAACTTT
CDR3aa: CASRQGPGSYNSPLNF
abundance: -
j_gene: TRBJ1-6
v_gene: TRBV2
d_gene: TRBD1

CDR3nt: TGTGCCAGCAGCCAAGATGAGACAGGATCACCCGTGGAACTGTTTTTT
CDR3aa: CASSQDETGSPVELFF
abundance: few
j_gene: TRBJ1-4
v_gene: TRBV4-2
d_gene: -

CDR3nt: TGTGCCACCGAGAGCGGGAGGCATGGAAACGAGCAGTACTTC
CDR3aa: CATESGRHGNEQYF
abundance: medium-sized
j_gene: TRBJ2-7
v_gene: TRBV24-1
d_gene: TRBD2

CDR3nt: TGTGCCAGCAAGGGGAGCAATCAGCCCCAGCATTTT
CDR3aa: CASKGSNQPQHF
abundance: -
j_gene: TRBJ1-5
v_gene: TRBV25-1
d_gene: -

CDR3nt: TGCAGTGCTACTCCCCCAGCGAGCTACAATGAGCAGTTCTTC
CDR3aa: CSATPPASYNEQFF
abundance: few
j_gene: TRBJ2-1
v_gene: TRBV20-1
d_gene: -

CDR3nt: TGTGCCAGCAGAGGATGGAGGGAAGCTTTCTTT
CDR3aa: CASRGWREAFF
abundance: few
j_gene: TRBJ1-1
v_gene: TRBV12-3/TRBV12-4
d_gene: -

CDR3nt: TGTGCCACCAGCCAGGACAGCGCTGAAGCTTTCTTT
CDR3aa: CATSQDSAEAFF
abundance: -
j_gene: TRBJ1-1
v_gene: TRBV24-1
d_gene: -

CDR3nt: TGTGCCAGCAGCGTAGGGGTCAGCTCCTATAATTCACCCCTCCACTTT
CDR3aa: CASSVGVSSYNSPLHF
abundance: -
j_gene: TRBJ1-6
v_gene: TRBV9
d_gene: -

CDR3nt: TGTGCCAGCAGTCTGACAGGGGTTGGCTCCTATAATTCACCCCTCCACTTT
CDR3aa: CASSLTGVGSYNSPLHF
abundance: few
j_gene: TRBJ1-6
v_gene: TRBV6-5
d_gene: TRBD1

CDR3nt: TGTGCCAGCAGTGAAGCGGGGGGGAGAGGCACAGATACGCAGTATTTT
CDR3aa: CASSEAGGRGTDTQYF
abundance: many
j_gene: TRBJ2-3
v_gene: TRBV6-4
d_gene: TRBD2

CDR3nt: TGTGCCAGCAGCTGGTTAGCCTCGTGTGGCAGCGAGCAGTACTTC
CDR3aa: CASSWLASCGSEQYF
abundance: many
j_gene: TRBJ2-7
v_gene: TRBV11-2
d_gene: -

CDR3nt: TGTGCCAGCAGTGAAACCCCTGGGGGGGGGCATAATGAGCAGTTCTTC
CDR3aa: CASSETPGGGHNEQFF
abundance: many
j_gene: TRBJ2-1
v_gene: TRBV6-4
d_gene: -

CDR3nt: TGTGCCAGCAGCTTAGGCCGAGGTCAGCCCCAGCATTTT
CDR3aa: CASSLGRGQPQHF
abundance: -
j_gene: TRBJ1-5
v_gene: TRBV7-9
d_gene: -

CDR3nt: TGTGCCAGCAGTTTCCACGTGCGGGGGGATGAGCAGTTCTTC
CDR3aa: CASSFHVRGDEQFF
abundance: many
j_gene: TRBJ2-1
v_gene: TRBV6-2/TRBV6-3
d_gene: TRBD2

CDR3nt: TGTGCCAGCAGCCAAGATCGGGGGGGAGGCACAGATACGCAGTATTTT
CDR3aa: CASSQDRGGGTDTQYF
abundance: -
j_gene: TRBJ2-3
v_gene: TRBV4-2
d_gene: TRBD2

CDR3nt: TGTGCCACCAGCAGTACGAGTGAGCAGTTCTTC
CDR3aa: CATSSTSEQFF
abundance: many
j_gene: TRBJ2-1
v_gene: TRBV15
d_gene: -

CDR3nt: TGTGCCAGCACCGAAGTTGGCGAGCAGTACTTC
CDR3aa: CASTEVGEQYF
abundance: -
j_gene: TRBJ2-7
v_gene: TRBV6-6
d_gene: -

CDR3nt: TGTGCCAGCAGCTTAACAGGGGACGACAATGAGCAGTTCTTC
CDR3aa: CASSLTGDDNEQFF
abundance: few
j_gene: TRBJ2-1
v_gene: TRBV7-9
d_gene: TRBD1

CDR3nt: TGTGCCGGCAGTCGACTCAGGGACCCCTCTAACACTGAAGCTTTCTTT
CDR3aa: CAGSRLRDPSNTEAFF
abundance: few
j_gene: TRBJ1-1
v_gene: TRBV2
d_gene: -

CDR3nt: TGTGCCAGCAGCGGAGAGGGGCCCCTTAATGAGCAGTTCTTC
CDR3aa: CASSGEGPLNEQFF
abundance: few
j_gene: TRBJ2-1
v_gene: TRBV7-2
d_gene: -

CDR3nt: TGCGCCAGCAGCCTAGGTACGGGAGACGGAATCACAGATACGCAGTATTTT
CDR3aa: CASSLGTGDGITDTQYF
abundance: many
j_gene: TRBJ2-3
v_gene: TRBV4-3
d_gene: -

CDR3nt: TGCAGTGCTAGAGATATATTGAGCGGGGGGTTTAAGTTCACAGATACGCAGTATTTT
CDR3aa: CSARDILSGGFKFTDTQYF
abundance: few
j_gene: TRBJ2-3
v_gene: TRBV20-1
d_gene: TRBD2

CDR3nt: TGTGCCATCAGTCTTCCCGGGACGCCTGGCTACGAGCAGTACTTC
CDR3aa: CAISLPGTPGYEQYF
abundance: few
j_gene: TRBJ2-7
v_gene: TRBV10-3
d_gene: -

CDR3nt: TGCAGTGCTAGTTCGGATGAGTCCTATAATTCACCCCTCCACTTT
CDR3aa: CSASSDESYNSPLHF
abundance: many
j_gene: TRBJ1-6
v_gene: TRBV20-1
d_gene: -